One and the same sample provided the 5 T cell receptor beta chains below, sequenced in a study of CD8 T cells in ankylosing spondylitis. The study, taken as a whole, reports: Blood from ankylosing spondylitis patients appeared to carry a characteristic roughly eight-variant TCR beta motif.

TCRdb used MiXCR to reprocess the 5' RACE reads, holding one entry per CDR3 protein. The sample gives 750,000 to 850,000 distinct CDR3 sequences, about 11% of which show up once; 0.51% is in the top ten. Their antigen targets remain unknown. The specimen sequenced was blood, either unsorted or a sorted T cell fraction (not recorded which). Receptors originate from a male donor with ankylosing spondylitis.

This clonotype showed up just a few times. The chain is built from TRBV28 and TRBJ2-4; TRBD1 or TRBD2 may be the D gene (5 bases each). V gave up 8 bases and J gave up 0 bases, with 11 bases separating them. Germline-derived CDR1 and CDR2 are MDHEN and SYDVKM. This CDR3 region has 14 residues. The CDR3 region is CASRSGGAKNIQYF. CDR3 coding DNA: TGTGCCAGCCGTAGTGGGGGAGCCAAAAACATTCAGTACTTC.

The gene calls are TRBV12-3 or TRBV12-4 and TRBJ2-7; TRBD2 aligns across 10 bases. This CDR3 region has 16 residues. With 0 bases clipped from V and 4 bases from J, the junction kept 6 bases outside the gene matches. CDR3 bases: TGTGCCAGCAGTTTAGCTCTAGCGGGAGTTTGGTACGAGCAGTACTTC. Its translation: CASSLALAGVWYEQYF.

This clonotype was counted between two and nine times. The rearrangement uses TRBV10-3 and TRBJ1-2; TRBD1 is a possible D gene (6 bases). Trimming removed 10 bases from V and 2 bases from J, with 14 bases in between. The CDR3 length is 13 residues. Germline values: CDR1 ENHRY, CDR2 SYGVKD. CDR3 DNA sequence: TGTGCCACCGCACCGGGGGCGAACTATGGCTACACCTTC. Its translation is CATAPGANYGYTF.

This chain links TRBV4-3 with TRBJ1-1; D not resolved. The CDR3 has 14 amino acids. Germline V CDR1 and CDR2: LGHNA, YSLEER. V lost 0 bases and J 1 base, leaving 6 bases between the germline ends. The chain's CDR3 is CASSQDGENTEAFF. CDR3 sequence (DNA): TGCGCCAGCAGCCAAGATGGTGAGAACACTGAAGCTTTCTTT.

This clonotype was recorded at least ten times. The chain links TRBV20-1 to TRBJ1-1; D call uncertain. Trimming took 1 base from V and 3 from J, leaving 6 bases between them. This CDR3 is 12 amino acids long. CDR1 is DFQATT and CDR2 is SNEGSKA in the germline V gene (reference sequence). The CDR3 region has the DNA TGCAGTGCTAGAGCAGGTCACACTGAAGCTTTCTTT. This encodes CSARAGHTEAFF.